These 13 T cell receptor beta chains originate from one sample sequenced in a study of T cells in Graves' hyperthyroidism and ophthalmopathy. Amplified TCR beta CDR3 regions derived from RNA transcripts. HTBI primers drove first-round RT-PCR of the TCR CDR3. TCRdb redid the calling of the multiplex PCR reads with MiXCR, one entry per CDR3 protein. The sample has 600,000 to 800,000 distinct CDR3 sequences; roughly a third are singletons. Sample: blood. These receptors were collected from a woman in her 40s with Graves' hyperthyroidism.

This chain connects TRBV7-9 to TRBJ2-7; 10 bases are shared with TRBD2. J lost 2 bases, V lost 7 bases, and 5 bases had no gene match. Germline V lookup: CDR1 SEHNR, CDR2 FQNEAQ (reference sequence). This CDR3 is built from 14 residues. CDR3 in amino acids: CASTGLAHAYEQYF. The CDR3 nucleotides are TGTGCCAGCACGGGACTAGCGCACGCCTACGAGCAGTACTTC.

This clonotype showed up just a few times. V usage is TRBV20-1 and J usage is TRBJ2-7; no clear D gene. The V end was cut by 0 bases, the J end by 2 bases, with 14 bases between. CDR3 size: 15 residues. Germline CDR1 reads DFQATT; CDR2 reads SNEGSKA (reference sequence). CDR3 bases: TGCAGTGCTAGAGATAATAAAGGCGGAACCTACGAGCAGTACTTC. This translates into CSARDNKGGTYEQYF.

Ten or more counts support this clonotype. V usage is TRBV20-1 and J usage is TRBJ2-7, with 10 bases matching TRBD1. Germline trimming cut 5 bases from V and 2 bases from J; bases unmatched to any gene: 9. The CDR3 is 15 residues long. Germline-derived CDR1 and CDR2 are DFQATT and SNEGSKA (reference sequence). The chain's CDR3 is CSAEDRGRITYEQYF. The CDR3 bases are TGCAGTGCTGAGGACAGGGGGAGGATAACCTACGAGCAGTACTTC.

This clonotype was seen repeatedly, ten times or more. The V call is TRBV15, the J call TRBJ1-1, with 7 positions matching TRBD1. The CDR3 length is 16 residues. CDR1 is LNHNV, CDR2 YYDKDF, per germline (reference sequence). The V gene end was trimmed by 0 bases and the J gene end by 5 bases; junction bases not matched to a gene: 9. The CDR3 sequence is CATSRDLKGARTEAFF. In DNA form, the CDR3 reads TGTGCCACCAGCAGAGATCTAAAGGGGGCGAGGACTGAAGCTTTCTTT.

This clonotype was recorded many times. The chain employs TRBV11-3 and TRBJ2-2; possibly TRBD2 for D (7 bases). Looked up from germline, CDR1 is SGHNT and CDR2 is YENEEA. The length of the CDR3 is 17 residues. Trimming took off 5 bases at V and 7 bases at J, with 23 bases between the two ends. The CDR3 loop is CASSPSGWGGAVGELFF. CDR3 nucleotides: TGTGCCAGCAGCCCGTCGGGTTGGGGGGGCGCGGTCGGGGAGCTGTTTTTT.

This clonotype has ten or more counts. The V call is TRBV20-1, the J call TRBJ2-7; the match to TRBD1 covers 9 bases. CDR3 length: 15 residues. With V trimmed by 2 bases and J by 3 bases, 8 bases remained unmatched. Germline V gene sequence: CDR1 DFQATT, CDR2 SNEGSKA (reference sequence). CDR3 residues: CSARPNRGLSYEQYF. The CDR3 DNA follows: TGCAGTGCTAGACCTAACAGGGGGCTTAGCTACGAGCAGTACTTC.

This clonotype was seen many times. This chain joins TRBV29-1 and TRBJ1-4; D unclear. Germline CDR1 reads SQVTM; CDR2 reads ANQGSEA. The CDR3 length is 12 residues. V was cut by 4 bases and J by 7 bases, with 10 bases left in between. The CDR3 reads CSVVSEAEKLFF. The CDR3 nucleotides read TGCAGCGTTGTGTCAGAAGCTGAAAAACTGTTTTTT.

This clonotype was observed many times. The V call is TRBV20-1, the J call TRBJ1-5; tentative D call: TRBD1 (6 bases). The CDR3 has 15 amino acids. Germline V CDR1 and CDR2: DFQATT, SNEGSKA (reference sequence). CDR3: CSVNVQGARYQPQHF. The CDR3 nucleotides are TGCAGCGTAAATGTACAGGGTGCTCGTTATCAGCCCCAGCATTTT.

This clonotype has ten or more counts. The chain links TRBV7-8 to TRBJ1-2; D is perhaps TRBD1 (5 bases). Trimming cost V 5 bases and J 8 bases, with 15 bases left between them. The CDR3 runs to 13 residues. Germline-derived CDR1 and CDR2 are SGHVS and FQNEAQ. CDR3 nucleotides: TGTGCCAGCAGCGCGCGTTGGGGGGAAGGCTACACCTTC. This gives the protein CASSARWGEGYTF.

In this sample, this clonotype turned up many times. The V and J genes are TRBV7-9 and TRBJ1-5; the D gene is possibly TRBD1 (5 bases). CDR3 length: 14 residues. Germline loops: CDR1 SEHNR, CDR2 FQNEAQ (reference sequence). Deletions cut 4 bases from V and 6 bases from J, with 13 bases between. CDR3 loop: CASSSTLGGQPQHF. Written as DNA, the CDR3 is TGTGCCAGCAGCTCCACCCTCGGGGGTCAGCCCCAGCATTTT.

Details on this clonotype: Just one base apart from a much larger clone, this may be a read error. The chain carries TRBV7-3 and TRBJ2-2; D might be TRBD1 or TRBD2, each matching 6 bases. Germline V gene sequence: CDR1 SGHTA, CDR2 FQGTGA. The CDR3 runs 16 residues. V was cut by 5 bases and J by 4 bases, with 17 bases left in between. CDR3 loop: CASSPGRGGGTGELFF. In DNA form, the CDR3 reads TGTGCCAGCAGCCCGGGCAGGGGAGGCGGCACCGGGGAGCTGTTTTTT.

This clonotype occurred many times. V gene TRBV19 combines with J gene TRBJ2-7; TRBD1 agrees at 7 bases. The trim removed 5 bases at V and 5 bases at J, leaving 6 bases unmatched. Germline CDR1 LNHDA, CDR2 SQIVND (reference sequence). The CDR3 is 13 amino acids. The CDR3, as DNA: TGTGCCAGTAGTCGCAGACAGGGTGACGAGCAGTACTTC. It specifies CASSRRQGDEQYF. Full variable domain (missing parts from reference TRBV19 and TRBJ2-7): DGGITQSPKYLFRKEGQNVTLSCEQNLNHDAMYWYRQDPGQGLRLIYYSQIVNDFQKGDIAEGYSVSREKKESFPLTVTSAQKNPTAFYLCASSRRQGDEQYFGPGTRLTVT.

A remark on this clonotype: A read error may explain this, as a much larger clone is one base away. This CDR3 fails to terminate in the conserved phenylalanine or tryptophan, so it likely reflects a read error. The genes are TRBV13 and TRBJ1-3; 7 bases agree with TRBD1. Unmatched junction bases numbered 12, after V lost 5 bases and J lost 8 bases. Germline-derived CDR1 and CDR2 are PRHDT and FYEKMQ (reference sequence). The CDR3 runs 15 residues. CDR3: CASSLTTGLAHTIYL. CDR3 coding DNA: TGTGCCAGCAGCCTTACGACAGGGCTCGCGCACACCATATATCTT.